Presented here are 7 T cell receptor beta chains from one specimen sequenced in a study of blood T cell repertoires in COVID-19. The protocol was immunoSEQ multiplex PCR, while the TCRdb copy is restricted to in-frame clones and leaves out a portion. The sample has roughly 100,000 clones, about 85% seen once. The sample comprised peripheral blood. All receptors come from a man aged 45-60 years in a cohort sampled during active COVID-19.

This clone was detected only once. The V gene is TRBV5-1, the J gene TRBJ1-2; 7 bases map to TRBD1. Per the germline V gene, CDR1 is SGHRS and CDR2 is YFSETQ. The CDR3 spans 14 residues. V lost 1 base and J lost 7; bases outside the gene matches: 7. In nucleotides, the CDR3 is TGCGCCAGCAGCTTGAATGACAGGGTGTTTGGCTACACCTTC. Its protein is CASSLNDRVFGYTF. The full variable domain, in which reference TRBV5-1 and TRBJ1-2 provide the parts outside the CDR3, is KAGVTQTPRYLIKTRGQQVTLSCSPISGHRSVSWYQQTPGQGLQFLFEYFSETQRNKGNFPGRFSGRQFSNSRSEMNVSTLELGDSALYLCASSLNDRVFGYTFGSGTRLTVV.

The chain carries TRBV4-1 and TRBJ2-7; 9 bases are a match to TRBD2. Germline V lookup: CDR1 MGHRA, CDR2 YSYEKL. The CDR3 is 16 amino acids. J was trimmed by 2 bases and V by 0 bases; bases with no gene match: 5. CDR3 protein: CASSQEGTSIPYEQYF. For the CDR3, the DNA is TGCGCCAGCAGCCAAGAAGGGACTAGCATCCCCTACGAGCAGTACTTC.

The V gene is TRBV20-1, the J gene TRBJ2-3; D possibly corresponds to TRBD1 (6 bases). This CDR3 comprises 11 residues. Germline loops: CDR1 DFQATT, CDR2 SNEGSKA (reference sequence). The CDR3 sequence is CRGAAADTQYF. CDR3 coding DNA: TGCAGGGGGGCCGCTGCAGATACGCAGTATTTT.

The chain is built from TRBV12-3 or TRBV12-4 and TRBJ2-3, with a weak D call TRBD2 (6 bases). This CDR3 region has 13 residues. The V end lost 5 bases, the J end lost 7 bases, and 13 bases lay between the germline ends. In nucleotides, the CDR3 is TGTGCCAGCAGTCGCCGGGACTCTAATACGCAGTATTTT. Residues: CASSRRDSNTQYF.

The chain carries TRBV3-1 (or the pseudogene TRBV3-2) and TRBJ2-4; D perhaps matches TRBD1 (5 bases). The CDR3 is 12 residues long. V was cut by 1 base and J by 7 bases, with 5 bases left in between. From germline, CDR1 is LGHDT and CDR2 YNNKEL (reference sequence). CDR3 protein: CASSQAGNIQYF. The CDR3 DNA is TGTGCCAGCAGCCAAGCAGGGAACATTCAGTACTTC.

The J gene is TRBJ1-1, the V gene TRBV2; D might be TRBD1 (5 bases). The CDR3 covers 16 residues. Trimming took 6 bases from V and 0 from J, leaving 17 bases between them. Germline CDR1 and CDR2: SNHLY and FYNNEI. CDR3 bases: TGTGCCAGCAGCGTACCCCGGGGGAGCTTGAACACTGAAGCTTTCTTT. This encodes CASSVPRGSLNTEAFF.

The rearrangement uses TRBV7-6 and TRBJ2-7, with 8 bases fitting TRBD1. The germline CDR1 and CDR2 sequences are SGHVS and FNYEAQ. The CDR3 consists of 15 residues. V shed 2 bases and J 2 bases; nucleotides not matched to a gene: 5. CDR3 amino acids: CASSLSDRGPYEQYF. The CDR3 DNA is TGTGCCAGCAGCTTAAGCGACAGGGGCCCCTACGAGCAGTACTTC.